These 21 T cell receptor beta chains were all obtained from the same sample, sequenced in a study of CD8 T cells in Susac syndrome. RNA totalling roughly 0.45 to 1 ug underwent reverse transcription with random hexamers. TCRdb redid the calling of the immunoSEQ multiplex PCR reads with MiXCR, one entry per CDR3 protein. The data show around 130,000 distinct CDR3 sequences, with approximately 95% seen just once and approximately 0.12% held by the top ten. Sample: CD4+ T cells from PBMCs. These receptor sequences come from a human donor with multiple sclerosis.

The chain uses TRBV15 and TRBJ2-5, with 8 nucleotides matching TRBD2. Trimming at V came to 8 bases and at J to 5 bases, leaving 4 bases not matched to a gene. This CDR3 region has 12 residues. CDR1 LNHNV and CDR2 YYDKDF come from the germline V gene (reference sequence). CDR3 nucleotides: TGTGCCACCGGCGGGGGGTGGGAGACCCAGTACTTC. This translates into CATGGGWETQYF.

The V call is TRBV6-5, the J call TRBJ1-5; D not certain. The CDR3 length is 13 residues. V lost 6 bases to trimming and J lost 5 bases, with 11 bases between them. CDR1 and CDR2 from the germline V gene are MNHEY and SVGAGI. The CDR3 protein is CASRPRKDQPQHF. For the CDR3, the DNA is TGTGCCAGCAGACCCCGTAAAGATCAGCCCCAGCATTTT.

The chain employs TRBV20-1 and TRBJ2-1, with a weak D call TRBD2 (5 bases). The CDR3 loop spans 11 amino acids. Germline V gene lookup returns CDR1 DFQATT and CDR2 SNEGSKA (reference sequence). The ends were cut back, 6 bases at V and 7 bases at J, with 10 bases in the middle. CDR3 sequence (DNA): TGCAGTGCGGGCGGGTCGAATGAGCAGTTCTTC. This gives the protein CSAGGSNEQFF.

The chain combines TRBV6-1 with TRBJ2-5; no firm D call. This CDR3 is built from 11 residues. CDR1 and CDR2 from the germline V gene are MNHNS and SASEGT. The germline V and J ends were trimmed by 3 bases and 5 bases, with 4 bases remaining between them. CDR3 sequence reads: CASSEYETQYF. In nucleotides, the CDR3 is TGTGCCAGCAGTGAGTACGAGACCCAGTACTTC.

J is TRBJ2-3 and V is TRBV20-1; possible D gene TRBD1, 6 bases. The V end lost 0 bases, the J end lost 1 base, and 11 bases lay between the germline ends. Germline lookup yields CDR1 DFQATT and CDR2 SNEGSKA (reference sequence). The CDR3 consists of 15 residues. In DNA, the CDR3 is TGCAGTGCTAGAGACCCTTGGACAGGCACAGATACGCAGTATTTT. It specifies CSARDPWTGTDTQYF.

The chain is built from TRBV29-1 and TRBJ2-7; a possible D gene is TRBD1 (5 bases). Trimming left V 3 bases short and J 4 bases short, with 13 bases between. This CDR3 comprises 13 residues. Germline lookup yields CDR1 SQVTM and CDR2 ANQGSEA. CDR3 DNA: TGCAGCGTTGATGGGGCAGGACAATACGAGCAGTACTTC. Its protein product is CSVDGAGQYEQYF.

The rearrangement uses TRBV12-3 or TRBV12-4 and TRBJ2-1; 9 nucleotides align to TRBD2. V lost 5 bases and J lost 3; bases outside the gene matches: 8. The CDR3 covers 16 residues. The CDR3 DNA reads as TGTGCCAGCAGTCACCTAGCGGGGAGAAGCTACAATGAGCAGTTCTTC. Its protein is CASSHLAGRSYNEQFF.

J is TRBJ2-5 and V is TRBV20-1; D might be TRBD1 (6 bases). CDR3 length: 12 residues. Germline V gene lookup returns CDR1 DFQATT and CDR2 SNEGSKA (reference sequence). V was shortened by 6 bases and J by 5 bases, with 13 bases between the two germline ends. The CDR3 protein is CSARQAVETQYF. CDR3 coding DNA: TGCAGTGCGCGACAGGCGGTGGAGACCCAGTACTTC.

The chain carries TRBV7-2 and TRBJ1-5, with D unclear. CDR3 length equals 14 residues. From germline, CDR1 is SGHTA and CDR2 FQGNSA. Trimming removed 5 bases from V and 7 bases from J, with 15 bases in between. As DNA, the CDR3 is TGTGCCAGCAGCCAGACCCCGATTAGGCAGCCCCAGCATTTT. Its protein is CASSQTPIRQPQHF.

J is TRBJ1-1 and V is TRBV29-1, with a weak D call TRBD1 (5 bases). Per germline, CDR1 SQVTM and CDR2 ANQGSEA. Trimming took off 5 bases at V and 2 bases at J, with 15 bases between the two ends. The CDR3 totals 14 residues. CDR3 nucleotide sequence: TGCAGCGTTTCTGTGCAGGGAAAAAACACTGAAGCTTTCTTT. Amino acid sequence: CSVSVQGKNTEAFF.

The genes are TRBV29-1 and TRBJ2-5; D is undetermined. The CDR3 is 12 residues long. Trimming removed 7 bases from V and 2 bases from J, with 11 bases in between. The germline CDR1 and CDR2 sequences are SQVTM and ANQGSEA. CDR3 protein: CSGLPLQETQYF. The DNA for the CDR3 is TGCAGCGGCCTCCCCTTACAAGAGACCCAGTACTTC.

For the CDR3, the DNA is TGTGCCAGCAGCGTAGGGGCGGAGACAGGAACGCACGAGCAGTACTTC. Translating it yields CASSVGAETGTHEQYF. The rearrangement links TRBV9 to TRBJ2-7, with D possibly being TRBD1 (6 bases). Looked up from germline, CDR1 is SGDLS and CDR2 is YYNGEE. The CDR3 covers 16 residues. Trimming removed 0 bases from V and 5 bases from J, with 18 bases in between. Full variable domain (rest looked up from reference TRBV9 and TRBJ2-7): DSGVTQTPKHLITATGQRVTLRCSPRSGDLSVYWYQQSLDQGLQFLIQYYNGEERAKGNILERFSAQQFPDLHSELNLSSLELGDSALYFCASSVGAETGTHEQYFGPGTRLTVT.

V and J are TRBV3-1 and TRBJ2-1, with D hard to call. Germline CDR1 is LGHDT and CDR2 is YNNKEL (reference sequence). Trimming shortened V by 4 bases and J by 5 bases, and 15 bases separated the two germline ends. There are 15 residues in the CDR3. The CDR3 DNA follows: TGTGCCAGCAGCCTTCTTCCCGTGGGGAACAATGAGCAGTTCTTC. Protein: CASSLLPVGNNEQFF.

J is TRBJ2-5 and V is TRBV9; 7 bases match TRBD1. This CDR3 has 14 amino acids. CDR1 is SGDLS and CDR2 is YYNGEE in the germline V gene. Losses at the gene ends were 3 bases for V and 4 bases for J; bases not matched to a gene: 6. For the CDR3, the DNA is TGTGCCAGCAGCGCCTCAGGGACAGCAGAGACCCAGTACTTC. This sequence encodes CASSASGTAETQYF. Complete variable domain (other parts from reference TRBV9 and TRBJ2-5): DSGVTQTPKHLITATGQRVTLRCSPRSGDLSVYWYQQSLDQGLQFLIQYYNGEERAKGNILERFSAQQFPDLHSELNLSSLELGDSALYFCASSASGTAETQYFGPGTRLLVL.

The chain uses TRBV20-1 and TRBJ1-6; maybe TRBD1 (5 bases). V was clipped by 3 bases and J by 8 bases, with 14 bases between them. This CDR3 is 14 amino acids long. CDR1 DFQATT and CDR2 SNEGSKA come from the germline V gene (reference sequence). CDR3: CSASLRDRYSPLHF. The CDR3 DNA reads as TGCAGTGCTAGCCTACGGGACCGATATTCACCCCTCCACTTT.

The rearrangement joins TRBV23-1 to TRBJ2-7, with 9 nucleotides matching TRBD1. TRBV23-1 is identified as an open reading frame with a role that is uncertain. V was clipped by 4 bases and J by 1 base; unmatched bases: 11. The CDR3 extends over 17 amino acids. In DNA form, the CDR3 reads TGCGCCAGCAGTCCGCGAGAGGGGGACAGGGCGTCCTACGAGCAGTACTTC. Amino acid sequence: CASSPREGDRASYEQYF.

The chain combines TRBV7-2 with TRBJ2-1; TRBD2 is a possible D gene (6 bases). The V end was cut by 9 bases, the J end by 12 bases, with 21 bases between. Germline V gene sequence: CDR1 SGHTA, CDR2 FQGNSA. This CDR3 region has 13 residues. Here the CDR3 reads CASRLGNEYVQFF. CDR3 in DNA: TGTGCCAGTCGACTAGGGAATGAGTATGTGCAGTTCTTC.

V usage is TRBV15 and J usage is TRBJ1-4; D is possibly TRBD1 (6 bases). The CDR3 has 15 residues. CDR1 is LNHNV and CDR2 is YYDKDF in the germline V gene (reference sequence). Trimming took off 0 bases at V and 7 bases at J, with 12 bases between the two ends. CDR3 sequence: CATSRDQADSEKLFF. CDR3 DNA sequence: TGTGCCACCAGCAGAGATCAGGCGGACAGTGAAAAACTGTTTTTT.

The V gene is TRBV29-1, the J gene TRBJ1-5; D uncertain. V was cut by 5 bases and J by 3 bases, with 11 bases left in between. CDR3 size: 13 residues. Germline lookup yields CDR1 SQVTM and CDR2 ANQGSEA. CDR3: CSVSERNNQPQHF. CDR3 nucleotides: TGCAGCGTTTCCGAACGGAACAATCAGCCCCAGCATTTT.

The chain combines TRBV12-3 or TRBV12-4 with TRBJ2-2, with 11 bases aligning to TRBD1. This CDR3 is built from 15 residues. The V and J ends lost 10 bases and 8 bases, in that order; junction bases with no gene match: 12. This CDR3 reads CATRTGTGGPGELFF. The CDR3 region has the DNA TGTGCCACCAGAACCGGGACAGGGGGACCGGGGGAGCTGTTTTTT.

The chain employs TRBV25-1 and TRBJ2-2; tentative D call: TRBD1 (6 bases). CDR1 MGHDK and CDR2 SYGVNS come from the germline V gene. V lost 5 bases, J lost 4 bases, and 11 bases lay in between. The CDR3 totals 14 residues. This chain's CDR3 is CASSSTGVTGELFF. The CDR3 DNA reads TGTGCCAGCAGTTCGACAGGTGTCACCGGGGAGCTGTTTTTT.